This T cell receptor beta chain emerged from a study of CD8 T cells in ankylosing spondylitis. TCRdb independently ran MiXCR on the 5' RACE reads; one entry per CDR3 protein. The profile shows roughly 250,000 distinct CDR3 sequences, approximately 9% of them singletons. This CDR3 has 14 amino acids. V shed 2 bases and J shed 2 bases, with 9 bases lying between them. CDR1 and CDR2 from the germline V gene are SEHNR and FQNEAQ (reference sequence). Sample: blood, either unsorted or a sorted T cell fraction (not recorded which). The receptor's source is a male donor with ankylosing spondylitis or in good health (not recorded which). This chain joins TRBV7-9 and TRBJ1-1; D remains unclear. The chain's CDR3 is CASSLNRLNTEAFF. CDR3 nucleotide sequence: TGTGCCAGCAGCTTAAATCGGCTTAACACTGAAGCTTTCTTT.